The 20 T cell receptor beta chains reported below all come from one sample, sequenced in a study of blood T cell repertoires in COVID-19. Repertoires were generated with immunoSEQ multiplex PCR, while TCRdb's copy carries only in-frame clones and drops some. The sample lists fewer than 350,000 clones; more than 85% were seen once. Input material: PBMCs or T cells enriched from blood (not recorded which). All receptors derive from a man aged 35-49 years who had been exposed to COVID-19.

V and J are TRBV6-6 and TRBJ1-2, with a possible D match to TRBD1 (6 bases). The CDR3 loop spans 15 amino acids. Trimming left V 0 bases short and J 8 bases short, with 16 bases between. Germline values: CDR1 MNHNY, CDR2 SVGAGI (reference sequence). The CDR3 coding sequence is TGTGCCAGCAGTTACTCGAATTTACAGGGACCGGGCTACACCTTC. This translates into CASSYSNLQGPGYTF.

The chain combines TRBV7-9 with TRBJ2-3; TRBD1 might be the D (6 bases). Looked up from germline, CDR1 is SEHNR and CDR2 is FQNEAQ (reference sequence). The germline V and J ends were trimmed by 5 bases and 11 bases, with 17 bases remaining between them. The CDR3 sequence is 13 residues long. In DNA form, the CDR3 reads TGTGCCAGCAGCCCAAAATCGGGACAAGTGCAGTATTTT. It is translated as CASSPKSGQVQYF.

V is TRBV7-2 and J is TRBJ2-7; 8 bases align to TRBD2. The CDR3 covers 16 residues. V shed 5 bases, J shed 2 bases, and the junction held 11 bases outside the gene matches. Germline CDR1 reads SGHTA; CDR2 reads FQGNSA. As DNA, the CDR3 is TGTGCCAGCAGCCCCGAAGGTAGCGGGACCGCCTACGAGCAGTACTTC. This sequence encodes CASSPEGSGTAYEQYF.

V is TRBV6-4 and J is TRBJ2-6; 13 bases agree with TRBD2. Germline CDR1 MRHNA, CDR2 SNTAGT. The CDR3 runs to 21 residues. Trimming removed 2 bases from V and 3 bases from J; junction bases left unmatched: 13. The chain's CDR3 is CASSDLTSGRALNFGANVLTF. The CDR3 region has the DNA TGTGCCAGCAGTGACCTTACTAGCGGGAGGGCCCTTAACTTTGGGGCCAACGTCCTGACTTTC.

The V and J genes are TRBV15 and TRBJ2-7; D possibly corresponds to TRBD1 (6 bases). This CDR3 has 16 amino acids. With 0 bases removed from V and 0 bases from J, the gap between germline ends came to 12 bases. Per the germline V gene, CDR1 is LNHNV and CDR2 is YYDKDF (reference sequence). The CDR3 is CATSRDSGAYSYEQYF. CDR3 DNA sequence: TGTGCCACCAGCAGAGATTCAGGGGCCTACTCCTACGAGCAGTACTTC.

J is TRBJ2-7 and V is TRBV20-1; a weak D match, TRBD2 (5 bases). Per germline, CDR1 DFQATT and CDR2 SNEGSKA (reference sequence). This CDR3 comprises 11 residues. V was pared by 3 bases and J by 6 bases, with 9 bases between. As DNA, the CDR3 is TGCAGTGCTAGGGTTGGGAGCGAGCAGTACTTC. Protein: CSARVGSEQYF.

CDR3 loop: CACTGGRSQETQYF. Here the CDR3 DNA reads TGCGCCTGCACGGGCGGGAGGTCCCAAGAGACCCAGTACTTC. This chain links TRBV5-1 with TRBJ2-5; 8 nucleotides match TRBD2. With 10 bases clipped from V and 1 base from J, the junction kept 9 bases outside the gene matches. The CDR3 contains 14 residues. CDR1 and CDR2 (germline): SGHRS, YFSETQ.

V usage is TRBV5-1 and J usage is TRBJ1-5, with D possibly TRBD1 on 6 matching bases. CDR1 is SGHRS and CDR2 is YFSETQ in the germline V gene. V gave up 0 bases and J gave up 7 bases, with 8 bases separating them. CDR3 length: 13 amino acids. CDR3 amino acids: CASSLDGQQPQHF. Here the CDR3 DNA reads TGCGCCAGCAGCTTGGATGGACAGCAGCCCCAGCATTTT.

For this clone: The same CDR3 arises from other DNA sequences in this sample as well. The chain links TRBV4-1 to TRBJ2-7, with 13 bases aligning to TRBD2. The V gene end was trimmed by 6 bases and the J gene end by 2 bases; junction bases not matched to a gene: 4. Germline-derived CDR1 and CDR2 are MGHRA and YSYEKL. The CDR3 is 15 residues long. As DNA, the CDR3 is TGCGCCAGCAGACTTGGACTAGCGGGAGCCTACGAGCAGTACTTC. Protein sequence: CASRLGLAGAYEQYF.

The chain uses TRBV5-4 and TRBJ1-2; D call uncertain. The length of the CDR3 is 14 residues. Per germline, CDR1 SGHNT and CDR2 YYREEE (reference sequence). Trimming cost V 0 bases and J 8 bases, with 14 bases left between them. The CDR3 coding sequence is TGTGCCAGCAGCTTGGGGAGCACGGAGTCGGGCTACACCTTC. This codes for CASSLGSTESGYTF.

V usage is TRBV5-8 and J usage is TRBJ2-6; D remains ambiguous. The V end was cut by 4 bases, the J end by 0 bases, with 8 bases between. The germline gives CDR1 SGHTS, CDR2 YDEGEE. The CDR3 covers 15 residues. CDR3 sequence (DNA): TGTGCCAGCAGCCCGCGGAGCTCTGGGGCCAACGTCCTGACTTTC. Translation gives CASSPRSSGANVLTF.

The V call is TRBV27, the J call TRBJ1-4; 8 bases agree with TRBD1. The CDR3 sequence is 15 residues long. From germline, CDR1 is MNHEY and CDR2 SMNVEV (reference sequence). The junction had 5 bases not matched to a gene; V was cut back by 5 bases and J by 3 bases. The CDR3: CASSDRGSANEKLFF. In nucleotides, the CDR3 is TGTGCCAGCAGTGACAGGGGTAGCGCTAATGAAAAACTGTTTTTT.

J is TRBJ2-1 and V is TRBV7-9; TRBD1 agrees at 7 bases. Trimming at V came to 4 bases and at J to 7 bases, leaving 10 bases not matched to a gene. This CDR3 has 15 residues. CDR1 is SEHNR and CDR2 is FQNEAQ in the germline V gene (reference sequence). The DNA of the CDR3 is TGTGCCAGCAGCTCCCGGGACAGAGCCGTAAATGAGCAGTTCTTC. Its protein product is CASSSRDRAVNEQFF.

V usage is TRBV11-2 and J usage is TRBJ2-5, with a tentative D call TRBD2 (5 bases). V gave up 1 base and J gave up 4 bases, with 10 bases separating them. CDR3 size: 14 residues. Germline values: CDR1 SGHAT, CDR2 FQNNGV. CDR3 loop: CASSLGLASETQYF. The CDR3 DNA reads as TGTGCCAGCAGCTTAGGGCTAGCCTCAGAGACCCAGTACTTC.

The gene calls are TRBV2 and TRBJ2-5; 12 bases fit TRBD2. This CDR3 comprises 15 residues. Looked up from germline, CDR1 is SNHLY and CDR2 is FYNNEI. Trimming removed 6 bases from V and 2 bases from J; junction bases left unmatched: 4. The CDR3 here is CASRGLAGWQETQYF. The CDR3 bases are TGTGCCAGCAGAGGACTAGCGGGGTGGCAAGAGACCCAGTACTTC. Filled out from reference TRBV2 and TRBJ2-5, the complete variable domain reads EPEVTQTPSHQVTQMGQEVILRCVPISNHLYFYWYRQILGQKVEFLVSFYNNEISEKSEIFDDQFSVERPDGSNFTLKIRSTKLEDSAMYFCASRGLAGWQETQYFGPGTRLLVL.

V gene TRBV5-1 combines with J gene TRBJ2-7, with D possibly being TRBD1 (6 bases). This CDR3 spans 13 amino acids. Germline values: CDR1 SGHRS, CDR2 YFSETQ. Between the trimmed V and J ends, which lost 0 bases and 5 bases, there was a span of 9 bases. CDR3 loop: CASSLGQGNEQYF. DNA of the CDR3: TGCGCCAGCAGCTTGGGGCAGGGGAACGAGCAGTACTTC.

The rearrangement joins TRBV6-5 to TRBJ2-1; 11 nucleotides align to TRBD2. V gave up 6 bases and J gave up 6 bases; unmatched junction bases: 7. Germline assignment: CDR1 MNHEY and CDR2 SVGAGI. This CDR3 is 15 amino acids long. CDR3 bases: TGTGCCAGCAGATCTAGCGGGAGGCCCCTCAATGAGCAGTTCTTC. This codes for CASRSSGRPLNEQFF.

This clone was found once. The chain carries TRBV28 and TRBJ2-4, with D possibly matching TRBD2 (6 bases). The CDR3 totals 15 residues. Germline CDR1 reads MDHEN; CDR2 reads SYDVKM. The V end was cut by 5 bases, the J end by 10 bases, with 21 bases between. The CDR3 region has the DNA TGTGCCAGCAGTAGGACGGGAGACGGCCGACAGATTCAGTACTTC. Amino acids: CASSRTGDGRQIQYF.

The chain couples TRBV18 to TRBJ2-1; 8 bases line up with TRBD1. The germline gives CDR1 KGHSH, CDR2 LQKENI. V was clipped by 3 bases and J by 1 base; unmatched bases: 2. The CDR3 contains 15 residues. The DNA for the CDR3 is TGTGCCAGCTCACCGACAGGGGATTCCTACAATGAGCAGTTCTTC. Translating gives CASSPTGDSYNEQFF. Together with reference TRBV18 and TRBJ2-1, the CDR3 gives the full variable domain: NAGVMQNPRHLVRRRGQEARLRCSPMKGHSHVYWYRQLPEEGLKFMVYLQKENIIDESGMPKERFSAEFPKEGPSILRIQQVVRGDSAAYFCASSPTGDSYNEQFFGPGTRLTVL.

This chain connects TRBV9 to TRBJ2-3; 12 nucleotides line up with TRBD2. The CDR3 is 16 amino acids. In germline, CDR1 is SGDLS, CDR2 YYNGEE. After removal of 0 bases from V and 11 bases from J, the junction contained 10 bases not matched to a gene. In DNA, the CDR3 is TGTGCCAGCAGCGTAGGCCGACTAGCGGGAGCCGGCGAGCAGTATTTT. It is translated as CASSVGRLAGAGEQYF.